The 25 T cell receptor beta chains in this list originate from one sample, sequenced in a study of cytomegalovirus exposure and HLA in healthy donors. Primers included in the PCR were 60 Vbeta and 13 Jbeta primers. Libraries were prepared by immunoSEQ multiplex PCR; TCRdb keeps only in-frame clonotypes and omits some of them. The table includes hundreds of thousands of clones, 60% to 85% detected once. The sequenced sample consisted of PBMCs. The receptors stem from a man between 35 and 55 years old in good health and CMV-seronegative.

The chain has TRBV15 and TRBJ2-2, with D maybe TRBD2 (6 bases). Germline V lookup: CDR1 LNHNV, CDR2 YYDKDF (reference sequence). CDR3 size: 15 residues. Trimming cost V 2 bases and J 3 bases, with 10 bases left between them. The CDR3 DNA reads TGTGCCACCAGCAGAACACTAGCCCACACCGGGGAGCTGTTTTTT. Its protein product is CATSRTLAHTGELFF.

The chain joins TRBV10-3 to TRBJ2-1; TRBD2 matches at 8 bases. V was pared by 10 bases and J by 4 bases, with 9 bases of the junction left unmatched. The germline CDR1 and CDR2 sequences are ENHRY and SYGVKD. The CDR3 has 14 residues. The CDR3 DNA sequence: TGTGCCACAGATAAAAGCGGGGGATACAATGAGCAGTTCTTC. Encoded protein: CATDKSGGYNEQFF.

The chain links TRBV6-5 to TRBJ1-4, with 8 bases matching TRBD1. Germline CDR1 is MNHEY and CDR2 is SVGAGI. The CDR3 runs 15 residues. V dropped 7 bases and J dropped 0; count of bases not matched to a gene: 4. The CDR3 nucleotides read TGTGCCAGCAAGGACAGGGCCGCAACTAATGAAAAACTGTTTTTT. Residues: CASKDRAATNEKLFF.

This chain's CDR3 is CASSEKTGTDSNQPQHF. CDR3 in DNA: TGTGCCAGCAGTGAAAAGACAGGGACCGATAGCAATCAGCCCCAGCATTTT. This chain links TRBV6-1 with TRBJ1-5; 7 positions match TRBD1. The CDR3 consists of 17 residues. CDR1 and CDR2 from the germline V gene are MNHNS and SASEGT. After removal of 2 bases from V and 0 bases from J, the junction contained 7 bases not matched to a gene.

The chain recombines TRBV5-6 with TRBJ2-5, with D possibly matching TRBD1 (5 bases). The J call is in doubt because the DNA end fits TRBJ2-7 better. This CDR3 spans 14 amino acids. Germline values: CDR1 SGHDT, CDR2 YYEEEE. CDR3 sequence reads: CASSLGVETYEQYF. CDR3 in DNA: TGTGCCAGCAGCTTAGGGGTGGAGACCTACGAGCAGTACTTC.

The chain uses TRBV2 and TRBJ2-5; D unclear. Germline CDR1 is SNHLY and CDR2 is FYNNEI. V dropped 6 bases and J dropped 5 bases, with 4 bases sitting between them. There are 10 residues in the CDR3. CDR3 coding DNA: TGTGCCAGCAGCCTGGAGACCCAGTACTTC. Translating gives CASSLETQYF.

This chain links TRBV7-7 with TRBJ2-2; the D is unclear. Germline V gene lookup returns CDR1 SSHAT and CDR2 FNYEAQ (reference sequence). V shed 5 bases and J shed 4 bases, with 23 bases lying between them. The CDR3 is made up of 18 amino acids. The DNA of the CDR3 is TGTGCCAGCAGCCCCCGTCCACCCACCTATTCCGGCACCGGGGAGCTGTTTTTT. Its translation: CASSPRPPTYSGTGELFF.

This clone came up a few times. The V call is TRBV6-5, the J call TRBJ2-2; 10 bases agree with TRBD1. This CDR3 contains 15 residues. Germline CDR1 MNHEY, CDR2 SVGAGI. The junction had 0 bases not matched to a gene; V was cut back by 2 bases and J by 3 bases. Written as DNA, the CDR3 is TGTGCCAGCAGTTACGGGACAGGGGACACCGGGGAGCTGTTTTTT. Its protein is CASSYGTGDTGELFF.

This sequence joins TRBV18 and TRBJ1-1; TRBD1 is a possible D gene (5 bases). The length of the CDR3 is 14 residues. V lost 6 bases, J lost 4 bases, and 15 bases lay in between. CDR1 KGHSH and CDR2 LQKENI come from the germline V gene. CDR3 sequence (DNA): TGTGCCAGCTCCCGAAGCGGGGGGATCACTGAAGCTTTCTTT. Amino acid sequence: CASSRSGGITEAFF.

The chain has TRBV2 and TRBJ2-7; 13 bases are shared with TRBD2. The CDR3 is made up of 16 amino acids. V lost 6 bases, J lost 4 bases, and 9 bases stayed unmatched. Germline CDR1 SNHLY, CDR2 FYNNEI. In DNA, the CDR3 is TGTGCCAGCAGGGTAACTAGCGGGAGGGCCGGGTACGAGCAGTACTTC. Translating it yields CASRVTSGRAGYEQYF.

This clone was seen just once. This likely comes from a read error, as the CDR3 has no conserved phenylalanine or tryptophan at its end. This rearrangement joins TRBV7-6 to TRBJ1-1; TRBD1 aligns across 9 bases. The germline CDR1 and CDR2 sequences are SGHVS and FNYEAQ. V trimming: 5 bases; J trimming: 7 bases; junction bases outside the gene matches: 11. The CDR3 contains 15 residues. CDR3 nucleotides: TGTGCCAGCAGCGCCGGGGACAGGGACCGGTTTGAAGCTTTCCTT. Translated: CASSAGDRDRFEAFL.

The J gene is TRBJ2-3, the V gene TRBV28, with 8 bases aligning to TRBD1. The CDR3 covers 15 residues. The V segment lost 7 bases and the J segment 6 bases; nucleotides outside the gene matches: 12. Germline-derived CDR1 and CDR2 are MDHEN and SYDVKM. This CDR3 reads CASTGSRGLGDTQYF. CDR3 coding DNA: TGTGCCAGCACGGGCAGCAGGGGGCTCGGTGATACGCAGTATTTT.

The chain links TRBV19 to TRBJ2-5; D possibly corresponds to TRBD2 (6 bases). V dropped 9 bases and J dropped 5 bases, with 10 bases sitting between them. Germline V gene data show CDR1 as LNHDA and CDR2 as SQIVND (reference sequence). CDR3 length: 11 amino acids. CDR3 sequence reads: CASGRYETQYF. CDR3 nucleotides: TGTGCCAGCGGGAGATACGAGACCCAGTACTTC.

The chain uses TRBV29-1 and TRBJ2-1; D call uncertain. The CDR3 contains 13 residues. CDR1 is SQVTM, CDR2 ANQGSEA, per germline. Trimming cost V 3 bases and J 6 bases, with 12 bases left between them. DNA of the CDR3: TGCAGCGTTGAGACTTACGACTTCAATGAGCAGTTCTTC. Amino acids: CSVETYDFNEQFF.

This clone was found a few times. The chain links TRBV7-3 to TRBJ2-1; D may be TRBD1 (6 bases). The CDR3 spans 15 residues. Germline loops: CDR1 SGHTA, CDR2 FQGTGA. V was trimmed by 1 base and J by 0 bases, leaving 7 bases between them. CDR3 bases: TGTGCCAGCAGCTTAAACAGGGACTCCTACAATGAGCAGTTCTTC. Amino acids: CASSLNRDSYNEQFF.

This chain connects TRBV19 to TRBJ1-5; 7 bases are a match to TRBD1. The junction had 8 bases not matched to a gene; V was cut back by 3 bases and J by 6 bases. The V gene's germline CDR1 is LNHDA and CDR2 SQIVND (reference sequence). This CDR3 contains 15 residues. CDR3 sequence reads: CASSMGPGGFQPQHF. The CDR3 DNA sequence: TGTGCCAGTAGTATGGGGCCAGGGGGTTTTCAGCCCCAGCATTTT.

V and J are TRBV5-6 and TRBJ1-4; 7 nucleotides line up with TRBD1. Germline CDR1 reads SGHDT; CDR2 reads YYEEEE. V shed 4 bases, J shed 8 bases, and the junction held 8 bases outside the gene matches. The CDR3 covers 14 residues. The DNA of the CDR3 is TGTGCCAGCAGCACCCGAGACAGGGAAGAAAAACTGTTTTTT. Translated, it gives CASSTRDREEKLFF.

This clone occurred once. This rearrangement joins TRBV7-2 to TRBJ1-2; D remains unclear. CDR3 length: 14 amino acids. Germline V gene sequence: CDR1 SGHTA, CDR2 FQGNSA. V dropped 0 bases and J dropped 4 bases, with 9 bases sitting between them. DNA of the CDR3: TGTGCCAGCAGCTTAGCTACAGAAATCTATGGCTACACCTTC. Amino acids: CASSLATEIYGYTF.

The chain employs TRBV4-2 and TRBJ2-1; TRBD1 matches 8 bases. This CDR3 spans 19 amino acids. V was clipped by 0 bases and J by 6 bases; unmatched bases: 16. Germline CDR1 and CDR2: LGHNA and YNFKEQ. CDR3 coding DNA: TGTGCCAGCAGCCAAGAAGGAGGACAGGGTAAAGGTCGAAGCAATGAGCAGTTCTTC. It encodes CASSQEGGQGKGRSNEQFF.

V usage is TRBV5-4 and J usage is TRBJ2-1; 9 bases are shared with TRBD1. The CDR3 has 16 residues. CDR1 and CDR2 (germline): SGHNT, YYREEE (reference sequence). With 0 bases clipped from V and 5 bases from J, the junction kept 6 bases outside the gene matches. This CDR3 reads CASSLVYRGLNNEQFF. The CDR3 region has the DNA TGTGCCAGCAGCTTGGTCTACAGGGGGCTCAACAATGAGCAGTTCTTC. Variable domain in full (rest from reference TRBV5-4 and TRBJ2-1): ETGVTQSPTHLIKTRGQQVTLRCSSQSGHNTVSWYQQALGQGPQFIFQYYREEENGRGNFPPRFSGLQFPNYSSELNVNALELDDSALYLCASSLVYRGLNNEQFFGPGTRLTVL.

The chain carries TRBV11-3 and TRBJ1-5; D not certain. Trimming pared 0 bases from V and 4 bases from J, leaving 4 bases between. Per germline, CDR1 SGHNT and CDR2 YENEEA. CDR3 size: 13 residues. CDR3 nucleotides: TGTGCCAGCAGCTTAGACCGTAATCAGCCCCAGCATTTT. Amino acids: CASSLDRNQPQHF. Drawing the rest from reference TRBV11-3 and TRBJ1-5, the complete variable domain is EAGVVQSPRYKIIEKKQPVAFWCNPISGHNTLYWYLQNLGQGPELLIRYENEEAVDDSQLPKDRFSAERLKGVDSTLKIQPAELGDSAVYLCASSLDRNQPQHFGDGTRLSIL.

The rearrangement links TRBV10-3 to TRBJ2-1; 12 bases are a match to TRBD2. The CDR3 is 13 residues long. The germline V gene has CDR1 ENHRY and CDR2 SYGVKD. The V and J ends lost 8 bases and 9 bases, in that order; junction bases with no gene match: 5. This CDR3 is CAIRTSGVVEQFF. The CDR3 nucleotides are TGTGCCATCCGGACTAGCGGGGTGGTTGAGCAGTTCTTC.

The chain links TRBV6-5 to TRBJ1-2; perhaps TRBD1 as D (6 bases). Germline lookup yields CDR1 MNHEY and CDR2 SVGAGI. The CDR3 has 13 amino acids. With 6 bases removed from V and 7 bases from J, the gap between germline ends came to 15 bases. The CDR3 loop is CASSPLRGSGYTF. CDR3 bases: TGTGCCAGCAGCCCCCTCAGGGGTAGTGGCTACACCTTC.

This clone was detected only once. The J gene is TRBJ2-7, the V gene TRBV27, with 7 bases lining up with TRBD2. The CDR3 covers 14 residues. The V gene end was trimmed by 2 bases and the J gene end by 3 bases; junction bases not matched to a gene: 4. The germline gives CDR1 MNHEY, CDR2 SMNVEV (reference sequence). The CDR3 bases are TGTGCCAGCAGTTTAGCGGGAGTCCGCTACGAGCAGTACTTC. Translated, it gives CASSLAGVRYEQYF.

CDR3 sequence reads: CASSPGTGGSRGYTF. The CDR3 coding sequence is TGTGCCAGCAGCCCCGGGACAGGGGGCAGTCGGGGCTACACCTTC. The genes are TRBV7-6 and TRBJ1-2; 12 nucleotides line up with TRBD1. The CDR3 consists of 15 residues. Per the germline V gene, CDR1 is SGHVS and CDR2 is FNYEAQ. J lost 8 bases, V lost 5 bases, and 9 bases had no gene match. The full variable domain, in which reference TRBV7-6 and TRBJ1-2 provide the parts outside the CDR3, is GAGVSQSPRYKVTKRGQDVALRCDPISGHVSLYWYRQALGQGPEFLTYFNYEAQQDKSGLPNDRFSAERPEGSISTLTIQRTEQRDSAMYRCASSPGTGGSRGYTFGSGTRLTVV.